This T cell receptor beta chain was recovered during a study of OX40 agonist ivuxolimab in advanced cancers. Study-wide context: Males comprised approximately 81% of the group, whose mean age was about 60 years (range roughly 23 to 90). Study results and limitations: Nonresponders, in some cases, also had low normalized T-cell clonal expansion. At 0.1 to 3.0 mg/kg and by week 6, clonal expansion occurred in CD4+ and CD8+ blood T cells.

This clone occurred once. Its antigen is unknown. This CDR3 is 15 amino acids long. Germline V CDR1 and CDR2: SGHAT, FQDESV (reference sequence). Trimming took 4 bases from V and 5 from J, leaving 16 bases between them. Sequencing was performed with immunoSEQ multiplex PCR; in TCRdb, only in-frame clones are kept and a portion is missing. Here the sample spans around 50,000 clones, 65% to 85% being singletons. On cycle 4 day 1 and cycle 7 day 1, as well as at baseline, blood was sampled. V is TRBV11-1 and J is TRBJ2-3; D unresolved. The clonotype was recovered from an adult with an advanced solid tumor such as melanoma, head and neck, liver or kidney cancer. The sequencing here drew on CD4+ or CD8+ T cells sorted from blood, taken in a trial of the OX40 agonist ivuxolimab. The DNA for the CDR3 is TGTGCCAGCAGCTCAATCTCTAGGGCGGTAGATACGCAGTATTTT. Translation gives CASSSISRAVDTQYF.